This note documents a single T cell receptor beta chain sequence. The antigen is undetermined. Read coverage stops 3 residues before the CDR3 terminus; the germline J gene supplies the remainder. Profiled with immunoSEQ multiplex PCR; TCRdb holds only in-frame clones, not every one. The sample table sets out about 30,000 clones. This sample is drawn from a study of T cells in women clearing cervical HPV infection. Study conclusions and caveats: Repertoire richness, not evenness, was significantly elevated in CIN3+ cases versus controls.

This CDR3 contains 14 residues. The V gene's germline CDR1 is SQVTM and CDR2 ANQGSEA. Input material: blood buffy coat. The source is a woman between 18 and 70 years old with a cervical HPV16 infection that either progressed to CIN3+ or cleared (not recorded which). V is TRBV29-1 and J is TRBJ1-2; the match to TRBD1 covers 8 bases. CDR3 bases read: TGCAGCGTTGAAGTGGTCAGGGGGCTTGAGGGC. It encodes CSVEVVRGLEG. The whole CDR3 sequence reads CSVEVVRGLEGYTF.